This TCR beta chain came from a study of control samples from healthy donors and cancer patients. Sequenced by immunoSEQ multiplex PCR; TCRdb stores in-frame clones only, minus some. The table shows approximately 150,000 clones, with approximately 94% occurring only once. Trimming left V 8 bases short and J 0 bases short, with 13 bases between. The length of the CDR3 is 14 residues. Looked up from germline, CDR1 is MNHEY and CDR2 is SMNVEV (reference sequence). The receptor's source is a man younger than 35 in good health. The V gene is TRBV27, the J gene TRBJ1-1; the D is unclear. What was sequenced was blood. For the CDR3, the DNA is TGTGCCAGCGGCCCGGACGGCTTGAACACTGAAGCTTTCTTT. Translated, it gives CASGPDGLNTEAFF.